This T cell receptor beta chain was captured in a study of identical twins. Study-wide findings and caveats: The study found weaker excess twin sharing in beta out-of-frame sequences. Abundant beta clonotypes from cord blood had fewer insertions, unlike memory repertoires, which showed none.

Using its own MiXCR run on the 5' RACE reads, TCRdb lists one record per CDR3 protein. The table includes 200,000 to 250,000 distinct CDR3 sequences, approximately 12% detected once. Germline CDR1 SNHLY, CDR2 FYNNEI. CDR3 length equals 14 residues. Trimming stripped 5 bases from V and 0 bases from J, with 7 bases between. This clonotype occurred a few times. Its specificity is not known. The same data also went into a second study, on yellow fever vaccine responses in identical twins.

The rearrangement joins TRBV2 to TRBJ2-2; D is unclear. The TCR sequence derives from a woman between 18 and 30 years old in good health. Sequencing was done on a sample of memory (CD45RO+) T cells sorted from blood. The CDR3 loop reads CASSPRSNTGELFF. DNA for the CDR3: TGTGCCAGCAGTCCCCGTTCGAACACCGGGGAGCTGTTTTTT.